The sequence of this T cell receptor (beta chain) was determined in a study of T cells in tumors after PD-1 blockade. Libraries were prepared by immunoSEQ multiplex PCR; TCRdb keeps only in-frame clonotypes and omits some of them. The sample lists 4,500 to 6,500 clones, approximately 74% occurring once. V lost 6 bases and J lost 3, with 15 bases in between. The CDR3 contains 15 residues. The germline gives CDR1 MNHEY, CDR2 SVGAGI. This chain joins TRBV6-5 and TRBJ1-5, with no clear D. The receptor was derived from a human donor with basal cell carcinoma. The source was tumor tissue, collected before anti-PD-1 treatment. As DNA, the CDR3 is TGTGCCAGCAGGCCCGTCGGGGTCTTCAATCAGCCCCAGCATTTT. This gives the protein CASRPVGVFNQPQHF.